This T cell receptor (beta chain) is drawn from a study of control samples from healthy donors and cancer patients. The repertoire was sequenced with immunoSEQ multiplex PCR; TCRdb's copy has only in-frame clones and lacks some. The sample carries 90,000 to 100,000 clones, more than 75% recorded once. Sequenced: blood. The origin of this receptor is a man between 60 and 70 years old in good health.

CDR3 protein: CASSWTSGSLGEQYF. The CDR3 DNA is TGTGCCAGCAGTTGGACTAGCGGGAGCTTGGGGGAGCAGTACTTC. The rearrangement uses TRBV6-2 or TRBV6-3 and TRBJ2-7; 13 nucleotides line up with TRBD2. The V gene's germline CDR1 is MNHEY and CDR2 SVGEGT. Trimming took 4 bases from V and 7 from J; bases not matched to a gene: 7. CDR3 length: 15 amino acids.